Shown below are 20 T cell receptor beta chains from a single sample sequenced in a study of blood T cell repertoires in COVID-19. This table comes from immunoSEQ multiplex PCR, and its TCRdb copy is limited to in-frame clones, with some not included. The sample includes about 59,000 clones, 75% to 95% of them seen just once. The sequenced sample consisted of peripheral blood. Every receptor here comes from a human donor in a cohort sampled during active COVID-19.

The chain uses TRBV7-9 and TRBJ1-4, with TRBD1 matching 7 bases. V dropped 5 bases and J dropped 7; count of bases not matched to a gene: 13. The CDR3 has 16 residues. The germline CDR1 and CDR2 sequences are SEHNR and FQNEAQ (reference sequence). The CDR3: CASSRGQATLFEKLFF. CDR3 sequence (DNA): TGTGCCAGCAGCCGTGGACAGGCCACTTTATTTGAAAAACTGTTTTTT.

The genes are TRBV6-5 and TRBJ1-1; no clear D gene. V was cut by 0 bases and J by 7 bases, with 9 bases left in between. From germline, CDR1 is MNHEY and CDR2 SVGAGI. This CDR3 is built from 13 residues. The DNA for the CDR3 is TGTGCCAGCAGTTACTCTCCGGGGAGTGAAGCTTTCTTT. Residues: CASSYSPGSEAFF.

This clone was counted a single time. The CDR3 DNA follows: TGTGCCAGCAGTCGGGTACCGGCCTACAATGAGCAGTTCTTC. Residues: CASSRVPAYNEQFF. The chain is built from TRBV6-2 or TRBV6-3 and TRBJ2-1; D gene uncertain. The length of the CDR3 is 14 residues. V was pared by 5 bases and J by 2 bases, with 10 bases between. CDR1 MNHEY and CDR2 SVGEGT come from the germline V gene.

The V and J genes are TRBV5-1 and TRBJ1-1; D is possibly TRBD1 (6 bases). V lost 1 base to trimming and J lost 4 bases, with 11 bases between them. The CDR3 runs to 14 residues. Germline assignment: CDR1 SGHRS and CDR2 YFSETQ. CDR3 coding DNA: TGCGCCAGCAGCTTGTTGGGGGCGAGCACTGAAGCTTTCTTT. Translating gives CASSLLGASTEAFF. Full variable domain (remainder filled in from reference TRBV5-1 and TRBJ1-1): KAGVTQTPRYLIKTRGQQVTLSCSPISGHRSVSWYQQTPGQGLQFLFEYFSETQRNKGNFPGRFSGRQFSNSRSEMNVSTLELGDSALYLCASSLLGASTEAFFGQGTRLTVV.

The chain links TRBV7-9 to TRBJ1-1; D gene unclear. There are 15 residues in the CDR3. Germline lookup yields CDR1 SEHNR and CDR2 FQNEAQ (reference sequence). Trimming shortened V by 7 bases and J by 0 bases, and 15 bases separated the two germline ends. CDR3 residues: CASNQVQTVNTEAFF. The DNA of the CDR3 is TGTGCCAGCAACCAAGTACAAACAGTGAACACTGAAGCTTTCTTT.

To note about this clone: An end of the junction differs from the germline gene, which may be a read error. The CDR3 DNA is TGTGCCACCAGCAGAGAATGGGACAGGTCGCCTCCCTTC. It encodes CATSREWDRSPPF. This sequence joins TRBV15 and TRBJ1-2, with 8 bases fitting TRBD1. Germline values: CDR1 LNHNV, CDR2 YYDKDF (reference sequence). This CDR3 has 13 amino acids.

This chain uses TRBV29-1 with TRBJ2-1; a possible D gene is TRBD1 (6 bases). The germline gives CDR1 SQVTM, CDR2 ANQGSEA. Trimming cost V 4 bases and J 4 bases, with 8 bases left between them. This CDR3 has 12 residues. The CDR3 nucleotides read TGCAGCGTTGGAGGGGGTTACAATGAGCAGTTCTTC. This codes for CSVGGGYNEQFF.

The rearrangement uses TRBV9 and TRBJ2-5, with D perhaps TRBD2 (5 bases). Trimming pared 3 bases from V and 5 bases from J, leaving 17 bases between. This CDR3 contains 15 residues. CDR1 SGDLS and CDR2 YYNGEE come from the germline V gene. The CDR3 sequence: CASSAPIDGMETQYF. The CDR3 DNA reads TGTGCCAGCAGCGCCCCCATCGACGGGATGGAGACCCAGTACTTC.

This chain links TRBV25-1 with TRBJ2-3, with D perhaps matching TRBD2 (6 bases). Trimming took 0 bases from V and 1 from J, leaving 8 bases between them. Germline CDR1 and CDR2: MGHDK and SYGVNS. CDR3 length: 15 residues. CDR3 protein: CASSEYGSGTDTQYF. CDR3 nucleotides: TGTGCCAGCAGTGAATACGGGAGTGGCACAGATACGCAGTATTTT. Looking up the rest from reference TRBV25-1 and TRBJ2-3 gives the full variable domain: EADIYQTPRYLVIGTGKKITLECSQTMGHDKMYWYQQDPGMELHLIHYSYGVNSTEKGDLSSESTVSRIRTEHFPLTLESARPSHTSQYLCASSEYGSGTDTQYFGPGTRLTVL.

Here the CDR3 reads CASSQDAGGENTEAFF. The CDR3 DNA reads TGCGCCAGCAGCCAAGATGCCGGGGGGGAGAACACTGAAGCTTTCTTT. V and J are TRBV4-3 and TRBJ1-1; D might be TRBD1 (5 bases). CDR1 LGHNA and CDR2 YSLEER come from the germline V gene. The V end was cut by 0 bases, the J end by 1 base, with 12 bases between. There are 16 residues in the CDR3.

This chain uses TRBV5-1 with TRBJ2-7; TRBD2 agrees at 11 bases. The CDR3 spans 15 residues. After removal of 2 bases from V and 1 base from J, the junction contained 2 bases not matched to a gene. CDR1 SGHRS and CDR2 YFSETQ come from the germline V gene. CDR3 DNA: TGCGCCAGCAGCTTCGGACTAGCGGGTTCCTACGAGCAGTACTTC. Translating it yields CASSFGLAGSYEQYF. Combining the CDR3 with reference TRBV5-1 and TRBJ2-7 gives the whole variable domain KAGVTQTPRYLIKTRGQQVTLSCSPISGHRSVSWYQQTPGQGLQFLFEYFSETQRNKGNFPGRFSGRQFSNSRSEMNVSTLELGDSALYLCASSFGLAGSYEQYFGPGTRLTVT.

This clone appeared once. This chain connects TRBV7-2 to TRBJ2-5, with TRBD2 matching over 9 bases. V dropped 3 bases and J dropped 5; count of bases not matched to a gene: 4. The V gene's germline CDR1 is SGHTA and CDR2 FQGNSA. The CDR3 extends over 14 amino acids. The CDR3 spells CASSFGLAKETQYF. The CDR3 DNA sequence: TGTGCCAGCAGCTTCGGACTAGCGAAGGAGACCCAGTACTTC.

With respect to this clone: Since the CDR3 does not end with the conserved phenylalanine or tryptophan, this likely comes from a read error. No DNA is shown, since the ends of the CDR3 on it are uncertain; the CDR3 is the one TCRdb lists. The genes are TRBV15 and TRBJ1-1; no DNA check was done on the table's D call, TRBD1. Germline V CDR1 and CDR2: LNHNV, YYDKDF (reference sequence). The CDR3 spans 14 residues, counting both ends. The CDR3 sequence is CATSRDRLRPIQVI.

This chain uses TRBV7-9 with TRBJ2-1, with D maybe TRBD2 (5 bases). Germline V gene data show CDR1 as SEHNR and CDR2 as FQNEAQ (reference sequence). This CDR3 has 13 residues. Trimming shortened V by 6 bases and J by 6 bases, and 12 bases separated the two germline ends. CDR3: CASRPTRVNEQFF. The CDR3 DNA sequence: TGTGCCAGCAGACCTACTAGGGTCAATGAGCAGTTCTTC.

The chain recombines TRBV5-4 with TRBJ2-5; the D is unclear. CDR3 size: 11 residues. The germline gives CDR1 SGHNT, CDR2 YYREEE (reference sequence). Trimming cost V 4 bases and J 3 bases, with 4 bases left between them. CDR3 bases: TGTGCCAGCAGCATAAAAGAGACCCAGTACTTC. Protein: CASSIKETQYF.

The chain couples TRBV28 to TRBJ1-3; 8 positions match TRBD1. The length of the CDR3 is 18 residues. Trimming took 4 bases from V and 0 from J; bases not matched to a gene: 11. Germline assignment: CDR1 MDHEN and CDR2 SYDVKM. In DNA, the CDR3 is TGTGCCAGCAGTTCTCCCAGGGGGCTCCCGCCCTCTGGAAACACCATATATTTT. This sequence encodes CASSSPRGLPPSGNTIYF.

This clone was counted between two and nine times. This sequence joins TRBV11-2 and TRBJ2-7; the match to TRBD2 covers 11 bases. This CDR3 contains 16 residues. J gave up 4 bases and V 4 bases, and 9 bases lay outside the gene matches. Germline CDR1 is SGHAT and CDR2 is FQNNGV. The DNA for the CDR3 is TGTGCCAGCAGCTCAATACTAGCGGGAGCGATTTACGAGCAGTACTTC. Its protein product is CASSSILAGAIYEQYF. Filled out from reference TRBV11-2 and TRBJ2-7, the complete variable domain reads EAGVAQSPRYKIIEKRQSVAFWCNPISGHATLYWYQQILGQGPKLLIQFQNNGVVDDSQLPKDRFSAERLKGVDSTLKIQPAKLEDSAVYLCASSSILAGAIYEQYFGPGTRLTVT.

V usage is TRBV12-3 or TRBV12-4 and J usage is TRBJ2-2, with D perhaps matching TRBD1 (6 bases). Deletions cut 9 bases from V and 6 bases from J, with 14 bases between. This CDR3 spans 13 amino acids. CDR3 sequence (DNA): TGTGCCAGTTCCGCAACAGGGCCCGGGGAGCTGTTTTTT. Amino acid sequence: CASSATGPGELFF.

The chain links TRBV29-1 to TRBJ2-5; 7 bases map to TRBD1. Germline-derived CDR1 and CDR2 are SQVTM and ANQGSEA. Trimming cost V 2 bases and J 1 base; bases outside gene matches: 13. This CDR3 comprises 17 residues. In DNA form, the CDR3 reads TGCAGCGTTGAACTCCGGGACAGCCACTACCCCCAAGAGACCCAGTACTTC. Translation: CSVELRDSHYPQETQYF.

J is TRBJ2-7 and V is TRBV4-1, with D possibly TRBD2 on 6 matching bases. The CDR3 covers 16 residues. V was pared by 2 bases and J by 4 bases, with 18 bases between. The germline V gene encodes CDR1 MGHRA and CDR2 YSYEKL. The CDR3 DNA sequence: TGCGCCAGCAGCCAACTCCTAAGGAGGGGACGGTACGAGCAGTACTTC. It translates to CASSQLLRRGRYEQYF.